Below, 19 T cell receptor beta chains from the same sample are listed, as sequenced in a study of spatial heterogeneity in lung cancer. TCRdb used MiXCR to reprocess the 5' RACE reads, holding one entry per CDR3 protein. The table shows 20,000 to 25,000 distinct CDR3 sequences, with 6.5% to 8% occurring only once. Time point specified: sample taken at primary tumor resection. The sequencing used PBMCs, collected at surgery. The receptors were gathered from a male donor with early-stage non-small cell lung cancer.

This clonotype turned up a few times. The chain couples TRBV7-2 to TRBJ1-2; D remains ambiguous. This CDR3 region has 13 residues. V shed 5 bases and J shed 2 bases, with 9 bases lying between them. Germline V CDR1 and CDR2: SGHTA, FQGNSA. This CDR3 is CASSPRTNYGYTF. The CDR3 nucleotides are TGTGCCAGCAGCCCCCGGACGAACTATGGCTACACCTTC.

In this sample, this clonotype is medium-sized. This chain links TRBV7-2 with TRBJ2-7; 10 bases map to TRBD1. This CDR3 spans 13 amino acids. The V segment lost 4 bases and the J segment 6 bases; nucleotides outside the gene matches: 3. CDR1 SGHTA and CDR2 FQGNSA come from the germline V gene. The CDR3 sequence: CASSSGQGGEQYV. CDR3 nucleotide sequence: TGTGCCAGCAGCTCCGGACAGGGGGGCGAGCAGTACGTC.

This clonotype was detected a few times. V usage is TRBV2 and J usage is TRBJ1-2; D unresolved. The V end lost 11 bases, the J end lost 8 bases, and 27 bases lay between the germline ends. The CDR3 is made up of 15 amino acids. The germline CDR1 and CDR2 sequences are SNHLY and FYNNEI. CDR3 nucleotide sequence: TGTGCCGGCCGATCGAACGCGGCGACCCGAGGGGGCTACACCTTC. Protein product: CAGRSNAATRGGYTF.

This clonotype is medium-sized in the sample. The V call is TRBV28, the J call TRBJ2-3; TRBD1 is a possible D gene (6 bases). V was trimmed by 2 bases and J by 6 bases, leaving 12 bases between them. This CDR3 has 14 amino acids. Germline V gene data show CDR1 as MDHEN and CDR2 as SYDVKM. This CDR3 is CASSLDRPGDTQYF. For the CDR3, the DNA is TGTGCCAGCAGTTTAGACAGGCCGGGGGATACGCAGTATTTT.

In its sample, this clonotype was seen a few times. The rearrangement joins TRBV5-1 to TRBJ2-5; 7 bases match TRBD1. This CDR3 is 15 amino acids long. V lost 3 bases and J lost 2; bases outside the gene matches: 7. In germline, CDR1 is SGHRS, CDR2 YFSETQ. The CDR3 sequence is CASSSTTGLQETQYF. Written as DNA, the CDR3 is TGCGCCAGCAGCTCAACGACAGGGCTTCAAGAGACCCAGTACTTC. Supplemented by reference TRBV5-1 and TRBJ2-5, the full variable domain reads KAGVTQTPRYLIKTRGQQVTLSCSPISGHRSVSWYQQTPGQGLQFLFEYFSETQRNKGNFPGRFSGRQFSNSRSEMNVSTLELGDSALYLCASSSTTGLQETQYFGPGTRLLVL.

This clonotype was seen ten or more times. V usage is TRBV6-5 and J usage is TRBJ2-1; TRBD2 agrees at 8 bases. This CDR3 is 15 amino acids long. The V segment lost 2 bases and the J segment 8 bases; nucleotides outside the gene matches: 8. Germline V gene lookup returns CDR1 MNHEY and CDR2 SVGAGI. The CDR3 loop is CASSYRSGSGDEQFF. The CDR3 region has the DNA TGTGCCAGCAGTTACCGAAGCGGGAGCGGCGATGAGCAGTTCTTC.

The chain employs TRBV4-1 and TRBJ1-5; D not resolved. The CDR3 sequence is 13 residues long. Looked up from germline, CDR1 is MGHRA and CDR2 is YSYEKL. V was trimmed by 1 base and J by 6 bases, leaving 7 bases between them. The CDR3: CASSQVSAQPQHF. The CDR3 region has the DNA TGCGCCAGCAGCCAAGTATCGGCTCAGCCCCAGCATTTT.

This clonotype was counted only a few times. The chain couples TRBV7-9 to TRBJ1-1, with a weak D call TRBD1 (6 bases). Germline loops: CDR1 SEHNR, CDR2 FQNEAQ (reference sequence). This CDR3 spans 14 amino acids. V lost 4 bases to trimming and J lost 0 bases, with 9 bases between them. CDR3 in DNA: TGTGCCAGCAGCTCCGGACAGTTGAACACTGAAGCTTTCTTT. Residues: CASSSGQLNTEAFF.

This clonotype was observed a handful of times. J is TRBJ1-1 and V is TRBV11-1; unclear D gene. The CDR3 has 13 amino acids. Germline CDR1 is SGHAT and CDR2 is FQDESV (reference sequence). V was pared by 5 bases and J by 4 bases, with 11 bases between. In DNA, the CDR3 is TGTGCCAGCAGCATAAGGTACCGCACTGAAGCTTTCTTT. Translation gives CASSIRYRTEAFF.

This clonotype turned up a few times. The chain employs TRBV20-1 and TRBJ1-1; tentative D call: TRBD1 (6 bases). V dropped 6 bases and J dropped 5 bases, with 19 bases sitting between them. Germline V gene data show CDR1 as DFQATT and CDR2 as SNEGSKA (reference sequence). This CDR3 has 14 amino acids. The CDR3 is CSAIRRGARTEAFF. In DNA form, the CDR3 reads TGCAGTGCCATCCGGAGGGGGGCGCGGACTGAAGCTTTCTTT.

The CDR3 region has the DNA TGTGCCAGCAGTTCGCCGCTCATTCCAAACACCATATATTTT. Protein: CASSSPLIPNTIYF. The gene calls are TRBV6-5 and TRBJ1-3, with D uncertain. The CDR3 runs to 14 residues. V was pared by 4 bases and J by 6 bases, with 13 bases between. Germline-derived CDR1 and CDR2 are MNHEY and SVGAGI.

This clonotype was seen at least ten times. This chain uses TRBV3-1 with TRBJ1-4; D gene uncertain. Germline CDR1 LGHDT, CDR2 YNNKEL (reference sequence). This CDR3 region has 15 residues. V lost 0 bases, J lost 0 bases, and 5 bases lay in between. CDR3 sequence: CASSQDIATNEKLFF. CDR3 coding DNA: TGTGCCAGCAGCCAAGACATTGCAACTAATGAAAAACTGTTTTTT.

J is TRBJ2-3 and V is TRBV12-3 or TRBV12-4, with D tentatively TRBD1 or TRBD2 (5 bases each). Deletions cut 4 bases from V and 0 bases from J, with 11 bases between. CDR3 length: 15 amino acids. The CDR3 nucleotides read TGTGCCAGCAGTTCCAGGGACGCGAGCACAGATACGCAGTATTTT. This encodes CASSSRDASTDTQYF.

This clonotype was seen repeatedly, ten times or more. This chain's CDR3 is CASSVPGLSTDTQYF. In DNA, the CDR3 is TGTGCCAGCAGCGTACCGGGACTCAGCACAGATACGCAGTATTTT. The chain joins TRBV11-2 to TRBJ2-3; D is perhaps TRBD2 (6 bases). Trimming took off 5 bases at V and 0 bases at J, with 12 bases between the two ends. The CDR3 spans 15 residues. Germline V lookup: CDR1 SGHAT, CDR2 FQNNGV.

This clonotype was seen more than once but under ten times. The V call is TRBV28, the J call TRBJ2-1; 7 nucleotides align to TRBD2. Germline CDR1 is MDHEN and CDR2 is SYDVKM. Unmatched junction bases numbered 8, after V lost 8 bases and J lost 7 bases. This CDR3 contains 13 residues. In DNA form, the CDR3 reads TGTGCCAGCGGTCGGGAGGTGCGGAATGAGCAGTTCTTC. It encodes CASGREVRNEQFF.

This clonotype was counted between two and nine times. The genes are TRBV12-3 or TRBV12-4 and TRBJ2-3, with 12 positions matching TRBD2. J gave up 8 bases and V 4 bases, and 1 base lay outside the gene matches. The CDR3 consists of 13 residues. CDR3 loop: CASSSSGGATQYF. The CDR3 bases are TGTGCCAGCAGTTCTAGCGGGGGGGCTACGCAGTATTTT.

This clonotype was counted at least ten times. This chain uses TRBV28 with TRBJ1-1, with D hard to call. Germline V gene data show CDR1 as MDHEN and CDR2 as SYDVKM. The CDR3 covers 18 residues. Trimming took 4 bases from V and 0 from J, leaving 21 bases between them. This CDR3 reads CASSSPSRGQSVNTEAFF. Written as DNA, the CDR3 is TGTGCCAGCAGTTCCCCATCCCGGGGTCAGTCCGTGAACACTGAAGCTTTCTTT.

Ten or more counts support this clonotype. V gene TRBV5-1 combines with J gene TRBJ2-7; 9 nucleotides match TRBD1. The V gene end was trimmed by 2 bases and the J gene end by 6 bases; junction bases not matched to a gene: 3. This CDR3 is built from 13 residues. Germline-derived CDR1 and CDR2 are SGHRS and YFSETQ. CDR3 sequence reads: CASSLTGGGEQYV. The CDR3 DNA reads TGCGCCAGCAGCTTAACAGGGGGCGGCGAGCAGTACGTC.

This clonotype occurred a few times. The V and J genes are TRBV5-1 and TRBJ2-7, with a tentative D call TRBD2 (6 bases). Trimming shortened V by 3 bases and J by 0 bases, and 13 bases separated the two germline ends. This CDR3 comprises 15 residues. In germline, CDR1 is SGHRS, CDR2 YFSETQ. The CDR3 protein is CASSSGTQSSYEQYF. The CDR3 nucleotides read TGCGCCAGCAGCTCCGGGACTCAAAGCTCCTACGAGCAGTACTTC.